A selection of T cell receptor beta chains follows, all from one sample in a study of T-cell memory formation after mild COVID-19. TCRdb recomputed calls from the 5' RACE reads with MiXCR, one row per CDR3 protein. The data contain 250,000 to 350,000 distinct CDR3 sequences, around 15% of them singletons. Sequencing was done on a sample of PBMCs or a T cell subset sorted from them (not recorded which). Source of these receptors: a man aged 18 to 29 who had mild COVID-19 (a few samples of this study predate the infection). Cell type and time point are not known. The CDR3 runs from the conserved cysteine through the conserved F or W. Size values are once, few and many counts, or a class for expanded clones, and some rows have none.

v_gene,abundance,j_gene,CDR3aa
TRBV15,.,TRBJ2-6,CATSTRGSGANVLTF
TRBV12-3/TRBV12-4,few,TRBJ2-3,CASSKLGTAPLDTQYF
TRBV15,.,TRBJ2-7,CATSRDRGRAYEQYF
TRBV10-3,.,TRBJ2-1,CAILAHHNEQFF
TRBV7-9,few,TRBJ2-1,CASSHIPGQGGLEQFF
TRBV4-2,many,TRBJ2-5,CASSQDGRPETQYF
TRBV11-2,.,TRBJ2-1,CASSVQGRGDNEQFF
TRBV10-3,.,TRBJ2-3,CAIKTGTTYADTQYF
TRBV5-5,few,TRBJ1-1,CASSLVDGATEAFF
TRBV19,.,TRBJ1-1,CASSFSLQTFF
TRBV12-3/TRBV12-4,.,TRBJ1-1,CASNQGFSEAFF
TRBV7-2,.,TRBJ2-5,CASSSLAGGRGETQYF
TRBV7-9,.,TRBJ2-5,CASSLARDRQETQYF
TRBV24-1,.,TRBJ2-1,CATRGLMGAGEQFF
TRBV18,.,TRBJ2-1,CASSPHKRDEQFF
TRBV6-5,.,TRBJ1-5,CATRQTEYSNQPQHF
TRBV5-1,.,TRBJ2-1,CASSLQGAGNEQFF
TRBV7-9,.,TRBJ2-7,CASSLQPYEQYF
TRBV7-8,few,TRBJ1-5,CASSTGTLYQPQHF
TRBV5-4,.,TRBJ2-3,CASPGQSTDTQYF
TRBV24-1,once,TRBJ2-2,CATSDGRDTGELFF
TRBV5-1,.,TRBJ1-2,CASSNRVGYGYTF
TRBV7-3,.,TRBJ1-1,CASSLTGGPNTEAFF
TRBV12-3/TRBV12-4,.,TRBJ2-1,CASSFEGQGDPQFF
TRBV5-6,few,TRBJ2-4,CASILRQGGGIQYF
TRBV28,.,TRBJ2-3,CASSRSTGGTRTQYF
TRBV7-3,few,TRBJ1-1,CASSPVLAVEAFF
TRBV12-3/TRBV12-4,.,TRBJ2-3,CASVPRGRPSTDTQYF
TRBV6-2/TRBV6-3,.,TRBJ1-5,CASNPQGYSNQPQHF
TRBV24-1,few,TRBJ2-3,CATSDFASPDTQYF
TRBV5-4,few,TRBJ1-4,CASSLDVSGKLFF
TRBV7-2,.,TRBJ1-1,CASSRRDGGVTEAFF
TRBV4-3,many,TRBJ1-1,CASSHLGTANTEAFF
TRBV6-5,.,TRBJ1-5,CASSYSTPSNQPQHF
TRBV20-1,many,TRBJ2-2,CSVLLPTSTGELFF
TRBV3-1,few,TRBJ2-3,CASFYGTSDTQYF
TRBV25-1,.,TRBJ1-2,CASSERQGYGYTF
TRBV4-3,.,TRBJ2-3,CASSQDTQTYTQYF
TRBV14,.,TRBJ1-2,CASSPLGRAGYYGYTF
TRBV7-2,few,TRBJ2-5,CASSLGGQKWETQYF
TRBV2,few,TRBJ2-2,CASRKNTGELFF
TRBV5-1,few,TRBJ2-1,CASSASGANEQFF
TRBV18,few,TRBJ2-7,CASSPAGGNHEQYF
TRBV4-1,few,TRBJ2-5,CASSQRGAGQETQYF
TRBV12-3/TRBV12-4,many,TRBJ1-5,CASSFGRQGNQPQHF